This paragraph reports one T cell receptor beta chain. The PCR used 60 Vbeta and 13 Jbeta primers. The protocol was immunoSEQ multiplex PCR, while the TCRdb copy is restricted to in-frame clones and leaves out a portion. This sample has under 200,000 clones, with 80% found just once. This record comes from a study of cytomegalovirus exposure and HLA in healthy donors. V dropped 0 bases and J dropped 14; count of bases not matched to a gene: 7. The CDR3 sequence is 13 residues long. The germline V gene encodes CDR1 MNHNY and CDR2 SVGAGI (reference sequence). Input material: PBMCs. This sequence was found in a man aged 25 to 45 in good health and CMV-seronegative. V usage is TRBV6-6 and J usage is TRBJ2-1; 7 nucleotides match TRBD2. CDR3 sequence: CASSYSMGGDEFF. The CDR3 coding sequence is TGTGCCAGCAGTTACTCGATGGGGGGGGACGAGTTCTTC.